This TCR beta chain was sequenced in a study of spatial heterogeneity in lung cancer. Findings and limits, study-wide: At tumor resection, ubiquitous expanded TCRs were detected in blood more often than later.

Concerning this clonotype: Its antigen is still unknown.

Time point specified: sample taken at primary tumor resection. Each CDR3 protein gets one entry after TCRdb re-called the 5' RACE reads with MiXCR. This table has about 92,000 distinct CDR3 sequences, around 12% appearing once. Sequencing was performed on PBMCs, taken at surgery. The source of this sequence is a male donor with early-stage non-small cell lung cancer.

The CDR3 bases are TGTGCCAGCAGCTTGACAGGGGCGGCCGGGGAGCTGTTTTTT. This gives the protein CASSLTGAAGELFF. This chain uses TRBV7-9 with TRBJ2-2, with 8 nucleotides matching TRBD1. The CDR3 totals 14 residues. The junction had 3 bases not matched to a gene; V was cut back by 3 bases and J by 6 bases. Per germline, CDR1 SEHNR and CDR2 FQNEAQ (reference sequence).